This TCR beta chain was identified during a study of response to subunit inactivated influenza vaccine. Study results and caveats: It was suggested by the authors that few new T cells are recruited by each seasonal influenza vaccination.

As to this clonotype: What it binds is unknown.

V was clipped by 5 bases and J by 10 bases; unmatched bases: 10. The germline gives CDR1 LNHNV, CDR2 YYDKDF (reference sequence). The CDR3 runs 14 residues. TCRdb itself ran the RT-PCR reads through MiXCR, one entry per CDR3 protein. The table shows 700,000 to 800,000 distinct CDR3 sequences, with around a sixth occurring only once. This specimen consisted of PBMCs from blood, obtained roughly 5 days after vaccination. The rearrangement joins TRBV15 to TRBJ1-5, with 8 bases lining up with TRBD1. This receptor was identified in a man aged 50-60 years who received an inactivated influenza vaccine. CDR3 amino acids: CATSLDRGRSPQHF. The CDR3 nucleotides are TGTGCCACCAGCTTAGACAGGGGCCGTAGTCCCCAGCATTTT.